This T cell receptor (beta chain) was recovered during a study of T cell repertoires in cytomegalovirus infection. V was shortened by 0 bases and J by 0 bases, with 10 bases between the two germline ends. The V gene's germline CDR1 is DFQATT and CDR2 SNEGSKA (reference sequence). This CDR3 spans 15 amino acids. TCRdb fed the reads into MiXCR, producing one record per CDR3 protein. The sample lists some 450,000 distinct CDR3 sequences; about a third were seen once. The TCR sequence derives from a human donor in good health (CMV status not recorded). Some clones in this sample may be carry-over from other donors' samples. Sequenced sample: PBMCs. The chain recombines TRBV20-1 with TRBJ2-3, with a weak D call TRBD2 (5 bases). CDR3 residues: CSARDLGLSTDTQYF. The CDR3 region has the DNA TGCAGTGCTAGAGATCTCGGACTCAGCACAGATACGCAGTATTTT.